These T cell receptor beta chains were read from a single sample in a study of T cell responses to AZD1222 COVID-19 vaccine. Profiled with immunoSEQ multiplex PCR; TCRdb holds only in-frame clones, not every one. Among roughly 100,000 clones listed, 80% to 90% were seen once. Sequencing used peripheral blood, obtained 28 days after the second AZD1222 dose. The receptors originated from an adult who received the AZD1222 COVID-19 vaccine. The CDR3 runs from the conserved cysteine through the conserved F or W. Each record gives: clone size, J gene, D gene, V gene, CDR3 DNA, CDR3 protein. D genes are given only for firm matches. The size field is filled for only some rows; it gives once, few, many or a size class.

clone size: NA; J gene: TRBJ1-2; D gene: TRBD1; V gene: TRBV4-1; CDR3 DNA: TGCGCCAGCAGCCAAGGACAGGGGGGGACGAACTATGGCTACACCTTC; CDR3 protein: CASSQGQGGTNYGYTF
clone size: once; J gene: TRBJ2-1; D gene: NA; V gene: TRBV3-1/TRBV3-2; CDR3 DNA: TGTGCCAGCAGCCGCATCAGTCCCAGCTCCTACAATGAGCAGTTCTTC; CDR3 protein: CASSRISPSSYNEQFF
clone size: NA; J gene: TRBJ1-1; D gene: TRBD1; V gene: TRBV28; CDR3 DNA: TGTGCCAGCAGTTTTCGAGGGGGCGGGACTGAAGCTTTCTTT; CDR3 protein: CASSFRGGGTEAFF
clone size: NA; J gene: TRBJ2-7; D gene: NA; V gene: TRBV5-6; CDR3 DNA: TGTGCCAGCAGCTTAGACCTTGGAGCTCTTATCGACGAGCAGTACTTC; CDR3 protein: CASSLDLGALIDEQYF
clone size: NA; J gene: TRBJ2-3; D gene: NA; V gene: TRBV29-1; CDR3 DNA: TGCAGCGTCGCTAGGGGCGGTAGCACAGATACGCAGTATTTT; CDR3 protein: CSVARGGSTDTQYF
clone size: NA; J gene: TRBJ2-3; D gene: NA; V gene: TRBV29-1; CDR3 DNA: TGCAGCGTTGATAACCACACAGATACGCAGTATTTT; CDR3 protein: CSVDNHTDTQYF
clone size: NA; J gene: TRBJ1-5; D gene: NA; V gene: TRBV18; CDR3 DNA: TGTGCCAGCTCACCAGAGGCGGCAGCTAGCAATCAGCCCCAGCATTTT; CDR3 protein: CASSPEAAASNQPQHF
clone size: NA; J gene: TRBJ1-4; D gene: NA; V gene: TRBV28; CDR3 DNA: TGTGCCAGCAGTTTCGGTGGCCTCAATGAAAAACTGTTTTTT; CDR3 protein: CASSFGGLNEKLFF
clone size: once; J gene: TRBJ1-1; D gene: NA; V gene: TRBV30; CDR3 DNA: TGTGCCTGGTTGTCCGTTTTTCCGGTGAACACTGAAGCTTTCTTT; CDR3 protein: CAWLSVFPVNTEAFF
clone size: NA; J gene: TRBJ2-1; D gene: NA; V gene: TRBV6-5; CDR3 DNA: TGTGCCAGCAGCTTAGCGGTGCACAATGAGCAGTTCTTC; CDR3 protein: CASSLAVHNEQFF
clone size: NA; J gene: TRBJ2-1; D gene: TRBD2; V gene: TRBV7-9; CDR3 DNA: TGTGCCAGCAGCCCTACTAGCGGGAGGGTCCCGTTCTTC; CDR3 protein: CASSPTSGRVPFF
clone size: NA; J gene: TRBJ2-1; D gene: NA; V gene: TRBV3-1/TRBV3-2; CDR3 DNA: TGTGCCAGCAGCCAAGATCGGGCCGTTGGTCAGTTCTTC; CDR3 protein: CASSQDRAVGQFF
clone size: NA; J gene: TRBJ1-1; D gene: NA; V gene: TRBV5-1; CDR3 DNA: TGCGCCAGCAGCTTGCTCGAGTTTGCAGGGTCGAACACTGAAGCTTTCTTT; CDR3 protein: CASSLLEFAGSNTEAFF
clone size: NA; J gene: TRBJ1-5; D gene: NA; V gene: TRBV28; CDR3 DNA: TGTGCCAGCAGCCAAACATTCAGCAATCAGCCCCAGCATTTT; CDR3 protein: CASSQTFSNQPQHF
clone size: NA; J gene: TRBJ2-2; D gene: TRBD1; V gene: TRBV6-1; CDR3 DNA: TGTGCCAGCAGTGAACCCGCCGGACAGGGGACCGGGGAGCTGTTTTTT; CDR3 protein: CASSEPAGQGTGELFF
clone size: NA; J gene: TRBJ1-4; D gene: TRBD1; V gene: TRBV6-1; CDR3 DNA: TGTGCCAGCAGTGAAGGTGGGACAGGGGTTGAAAAACTGTTTTTT; CDR3 protein: CASSEGGTGVEKLFF
clone size: NA; J gene: TRBJ1-5; D gene: NA; V gene: TRBV19; CDR3 DNA: TGTGCCAGTAGTATAGCGCTCAATCAGCCCCAGCATTTT; CDR3 protein: CASSIALNQPQHF
clone size: NA; J gene: TRBJ1-2; D gene: TRBD1; V gene: TRBV19; CDR3 DNA: TGTGCCAGTAGTAGACAGGGGTTCGGCGGCTACACCTTC; CDR3 protein: CASSRQGFGGYTF
clone size: few; J gene: TRBJ2-4; D gene: NA; V gene: TRBV7-9; CDR3 DNA: TGTGCCAGCAGCTTAAATGAAATAAAGGGGAACATTCAGTACTTC; CDR3 protein: CASSLNEIKGNIQYF
clone size: NA; J gene: TRBJ1-2; D gene: NA; V gene: TRBV20-1; CDR3 DNA: TGCAGTGCCGGCGGCAACTATGGCTACACCTTC; CDR3 protein: CSAGGNYGYTF
clone size: NA; J gene: TRBJ2-7; D gene: NA; V gene: TRBV6-5; CDR3 DNA: TGTGCCAGCAGGTCGATAGACGGCTCCTACGAGCAGTACTTC; CDR3 protein: CASRSIDGSYEQYF
clone size: NA; J gene: TRBJ1-5; D gene: TRBD1; V gene: TRBV20-1; CDR3 DNA: TGCAGTGCTAGTGGCGGGGACAGGGGTAGTCAGCCCCAGCATTTT; CDR3 protein: CSASGGDRGSQPQHF
clone size: NA; J gene: TRBJ2-7; D gene: NA; V gene: TRBV7-2; CDR3 DNA: TGTGCCAGCAGCGCGGCCACGACCTACGAGCAGTACTTC; CDR3 protein: CASSAATTYEQYF
clone size: NA; J gene: TRBJ2-6; D gene: TRBD2; V gene: TRBV9; CDR3 DNA: TGTGCCAGCAGCGTAGATCTAGCGGACCCCTCTGGGGCCAACGTCCTGACTTTC; CDR3 protein: CASSVDLADPSGANVLTF
clone size: NA; J gene: TRBJ2-5; D gene: TRBD2; V gene: TRBV7-2; CDR3 DNA: TGTGCCAGCAGCCCGACTCTAGCGGCCCTTTACCAAGAGACCCAGTACTTC; CDR3 protein: CASSPTLAALYQETQYF
clone size: NA; J gene: TRBJ1-1; D gene: TRBD1; V gene: TRBV6-5; CDR3 DNA: TGTGCCAGCAGTTGGGACAGGAGGGGGCCTGAAGCTTTCTTT; CDR3 protein: CASSWDRRGPEAFF
clone size: NA; J gene: TRBJ1-2; D gene: TRBD1; V gene: TRBV5-6; CDR3 DNA: TGTGCCAGCACTCCGGACAGGAGGAGAGGCTACACCTTC; CDR3 protein: CASTPDRRRGYTF
clone size: NA; J gene: TRBJ2-5; D gene: NA; V gene: TRBV3-1/TRBV3-2; CDR3 DNA: TGTGCCAGCAGCCAAGTCCGGCGGTCCAGTAGCGAGACCCAGTACTTC; CDR3 protein: CASSQVRRSSSETQYF
clone size: NA; J gene: TRBJ1-5; D gene: NA; V gene: TRBV10-2; CDR3 DNA: TGCGCCAGCAGTGACCCATCGCAGCCCCAGCATTTT; CDR3 protein: CASSDPSQPQHF
clone size: NA; J gene: TRBJ2-2; D gene: NA; V gene: TRBV7-2; CDR3 DNA: TGTGCCAGCAGCTTTCAGCAGTCCCGGGAGCTGTTTTTT; CDR3 protein: CASSFQQSRELFF
clone size: NA; J gene: TRBJ2-1; D gene: TRBD1; V gene: TRBV29-1; CDR3 DNA: TGCAGCGTCCGTGACAGGGGGTGGGACAATGAGCAGTTCTTC; CDR3 protein: CSVRDRGWDNEQFF
clone size: NA; J gene: TRBJ2-7; D gene: NA; V gene: TRBV2; CDR3 DNA: TGTGCCAGCAGTCTTGAGGGATACGAGCAGTACTTC; CDR3 protein: CASSLEGYEQYF
clone size: NA; J gene: TRBJ1-2; D gene: NA; V gene: TRBV19; CDR3 DNA: TGTGCCAGTAGTTCGCATACCTCACCCGGCTACACCTTC; CDR3 protein: CASSSHTSPGYTF
clone size: NA; J gene: TRBJ1-1; D gene: NA; V gene: TRBV30; CDR3 DNA: TGTGCCTGGGTGGACGCGAACACTGAAGCTTTCTTT; CDR3 protein: CAWVDANTEAFF
clone size: NA; J gene: TRBJ2-1; D gene: NA; V gene: TRBV30; CDR3 DNA: TGTGCCTGGAGTGTTGGGGGACATGAGCAGTTCTTC; CDR3 protein: CAWSVGGHEQFF
clone size: NA; J gene: TRBJ2-7; D gene: TRBD2; V gene: TRBV5-1; CDR3 DNA: TGCGCCAGCAGCTGGGGGGCGGGAGGGGCCTACGAGCAGTACTTC; CDR3 protein: CASSWGAGGAYEQYF
clone size: few; J gene: TRBJ1-3; D gene: NA; V gene: TRBV5-8; CDR3 DNA: TGTGCCAGCAGCTTACTCAGGTCCTCTGGAAACACCATATATTTT; CDR3 protein: CASSLLRSSGNTIYF
clone size: NA; J gene: TRBJ2-1; D gene: NA; V gene: TRBV5-1; CDR3 DNA: TGCGCCAGCAGCTTGGAAGGCAATGAGCAGTTCTTC; CDR3 protein: CASSLEGNEQFF
clone size: NA; J gene: TRBJ1-1; D gene: NA; V gene: TRBV5-4; CDR3 DNA: TGTGCCAGCAGCTTCAATTCATTTGAAGCTTTCTTT; CDR3 protein: CASSFNSFEAFF
clone size: NA; J gene: TRBJ1-4; D gene: NA; V gene: TRBV30; CDR3 DNA: TGTGCCTGGAGTCGACCGTCCTTTTCTGAAAAACTGTTTTTT; CDR3 protein: CAWSRPSFSEKLFF
clone size: NA; J gene: TRBJ2-2; D gene: NA; V gene: TRBV7-9; CDR3 DNA: TGTGCCAGCAGCGCACCGGGGAGCCTGACGAACACCGGGGAGCTGTTTTTT; CDR3 protein: CASSAPGSLTNTGELFF
clone size: NA; J gene: TRBJ1-1; D gene: NA; V gene: TRBV6-5; CDR3 DNA: TGTGCCAGCAGGTGGGGACAAAACACTGAAGCTTTCTTT; CDR3 protein: CASRWGQNTEAFF
clone size: NA; J gene: TRBJ2-3; D gene: NA; V gene: TRBV4-1; CDR3 DNA: TGCGCCAGCAGCCAAGGACTATCGTATACAGATACGCAGTATTTT; CDR3 protein: CASSQGLSYTDTQYF
clone size: NA; J gene: TRBJ2-3; D gene: TRBD1; V gene: TRBV4-2; CDR3 DNA: TGTGCCAGCAGCCAACATTACCGGGACAGGTTCCCAGATACGCAGTATTTT; CDR3 protein: CASSQHYRDRFPDTQYF
clone size: NA; J gene: TRBJ1-1; D gene: TRBD1; V gene: TRBV27; CDR3 DNA: TGTGCCAGCAAGGACAGGGGGCCGTCTGAAGCTTTCTTT; CDR3 protein: CASKDRGPSEAFF
clone size: NA; J gene: TRBJ2-5; D gene: NA; V gene: TRBV7-8; CDR3 DNA: TGTGCCAGCAGCTTGGGAGGGACCCAGTACTTC; CDR3 protein: CASSLGGTQYF
clone size: few; J gene: TRBJ1-6; D gene: NA; V gene: TRBV2; CDR3 DNA: TGTGCCAGCCGGATCCAGGGTTCAAGCTCACCCCTCCACTTT; CDR3 protein: CASRIQGSSSPLHF
clone size: NA; J gene: TRBJ2-7; D gene: NA; V gene: TRBV5-8; CDR3 DNA: TGTGCCAGCAGCTCCCACTACGAGCAGTACTTC; CDR3 protein: CASSSHYEQYF
clone size: NA; J gene: TRBJ2-1; D gene: TRBD1; V gene: TRBV4-3; CDR3 DNA: TGCGCCAGCAGCCAAGATGGACAGGGGGGTATCTATGAGCAGTTCTTC; CDR3 protein: CASSQDGQGGIYEQFF
clone size: NA; J gene: TRBJ1-5; D gene: NA; V gene: TRBV6-2/TRBV6-3; CDR3 DNA: TGTGCCAGCAGTTCCGACAGGAGACAGCCCCAGCATTTT; CDR3 protein: CASSSDRRQPQHF
clone size: NA; J gene: TRBJ2-7; D gene: NA; V gene: TRBV18; CDR3 DNA: TGTGCCAGCTCACCTAAGCTGGGGTTGGGAGGCTACGAGCAGTACTTC; CDR3 protein: CASSPKLGLGGYEQYF
clone size: few; J gene: TRBJ1-6; D gene: NA; V gene: TRBV6-1; CDR3 DNA: TGTGCCAGCAGTGTACAGGGTCAGCCCTATAATTCACCCCTCCACTTT; CDR3 protein: CASSVQGQPYNSPLHF
clone size: NA; J gene: TRBJ2-1; D gene: TRBD2; V gene: TRBV5-3; CDR3 DNA: TGTGCCAGAAGCGGTGGACTAGCGGGAGGGCCGTATAATGAGCAGTTCTTC; CDR3 protein: CARSGGLAGGPYNEQFF
clone size: once; J gene: TRBJ1-1; D gene: TRBD1; V gene: TRBV11-2; CDR3 DNA: TGTGCCAGCAGCGGACAGGGGAGCGGGAACACTGAAGCTTTCTTT; CDR3 protein: CASSGQGSGNTEAFF